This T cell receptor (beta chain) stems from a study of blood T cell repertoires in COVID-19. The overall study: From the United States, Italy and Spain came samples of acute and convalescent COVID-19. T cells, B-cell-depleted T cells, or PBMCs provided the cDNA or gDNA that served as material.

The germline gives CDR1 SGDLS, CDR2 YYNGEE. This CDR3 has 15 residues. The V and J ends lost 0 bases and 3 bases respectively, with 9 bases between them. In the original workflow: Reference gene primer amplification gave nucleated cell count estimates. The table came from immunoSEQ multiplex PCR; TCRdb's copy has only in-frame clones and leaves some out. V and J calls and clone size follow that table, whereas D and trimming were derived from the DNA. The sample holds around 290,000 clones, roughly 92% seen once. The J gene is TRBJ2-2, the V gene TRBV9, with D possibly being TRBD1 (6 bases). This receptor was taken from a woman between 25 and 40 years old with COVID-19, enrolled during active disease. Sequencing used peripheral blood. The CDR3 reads CASSVGGHYTGELFF. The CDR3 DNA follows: TGTGCCAGCAGCGTAGGGGGGCATTACACCGGGGAGCTGTTTTTT.